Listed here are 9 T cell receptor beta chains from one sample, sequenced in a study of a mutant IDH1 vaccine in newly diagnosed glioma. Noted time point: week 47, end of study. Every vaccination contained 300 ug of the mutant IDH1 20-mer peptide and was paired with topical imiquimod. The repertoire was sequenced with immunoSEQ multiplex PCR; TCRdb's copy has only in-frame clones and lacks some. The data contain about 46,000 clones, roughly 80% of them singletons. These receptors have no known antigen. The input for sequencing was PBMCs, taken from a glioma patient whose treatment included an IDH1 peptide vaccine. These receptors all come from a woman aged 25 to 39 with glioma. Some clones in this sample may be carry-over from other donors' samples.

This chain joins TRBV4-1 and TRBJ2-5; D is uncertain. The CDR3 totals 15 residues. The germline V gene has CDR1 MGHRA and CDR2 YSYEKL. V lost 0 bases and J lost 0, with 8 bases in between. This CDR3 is CASSQDRQHQETQYF. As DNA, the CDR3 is TGCGCCAGCAGCCAAGACAGGCAGCACCAAGAGACCCAGTACTTC.

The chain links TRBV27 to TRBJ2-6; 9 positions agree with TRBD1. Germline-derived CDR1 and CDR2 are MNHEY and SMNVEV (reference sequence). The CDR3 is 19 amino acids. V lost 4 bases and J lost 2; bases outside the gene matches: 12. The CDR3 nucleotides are TGTGCCAGCAGTTCGGACAGGGGAGTGCAGCAGCCTGGGGCCAACGTCCTGACTTTC. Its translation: CASSSDRGVQQPGANVLTF.

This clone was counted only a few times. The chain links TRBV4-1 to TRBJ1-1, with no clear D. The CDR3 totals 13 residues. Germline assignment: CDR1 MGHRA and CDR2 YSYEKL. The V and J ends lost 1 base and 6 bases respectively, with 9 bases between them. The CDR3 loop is CASSQGRDPEAFF. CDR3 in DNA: TGCGCCAGCAGCCAAGGGAGGGATCCTGAAGCTTTCTTT.

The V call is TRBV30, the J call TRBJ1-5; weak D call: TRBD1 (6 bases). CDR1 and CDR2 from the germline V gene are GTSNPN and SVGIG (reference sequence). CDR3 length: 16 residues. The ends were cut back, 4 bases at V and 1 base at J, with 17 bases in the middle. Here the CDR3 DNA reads TGTGCCTGGACCAAGAAGGGGGGCTTGAGCAATCAGCCCCAGCATTTT. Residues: CAWTKKGGLSNQPQHF.

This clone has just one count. The CDR3 loop reads CASTGLPRSYNEQFF. The CDR3 nucleotides read TGCGCCAGCACGGGGCTCCCAAGGTCCTACAATGAGCAGTTCTTC. This chain connects TRBV5-1 to TRBJ2-1; D tentatively fits TRBD1 or TRBD2 (5 bases each). Germline CDR1 reads SGHRS; CDR2 reads YFSETQ. The length of the CDR3 is 15 residues. V was clipped by 6 bases and J by 1 base, with 14 bases between them.

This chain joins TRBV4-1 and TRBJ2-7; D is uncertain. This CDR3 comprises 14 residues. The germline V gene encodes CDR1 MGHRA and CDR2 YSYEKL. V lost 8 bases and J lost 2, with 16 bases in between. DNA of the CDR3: TGCGCCAGCTCTTCCGTCCTAGGGACCTACGAGCAGTACTTC. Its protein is CASSSVLGTYEQYF.

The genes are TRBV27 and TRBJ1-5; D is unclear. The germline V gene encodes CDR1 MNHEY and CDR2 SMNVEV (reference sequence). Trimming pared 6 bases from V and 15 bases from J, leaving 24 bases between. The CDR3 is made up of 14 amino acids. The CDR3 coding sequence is TGTGCCAGCAGCCCGAGGGCCAACCTAATCGGGTGGCATTTT. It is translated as CASSPRANLIGWHF.

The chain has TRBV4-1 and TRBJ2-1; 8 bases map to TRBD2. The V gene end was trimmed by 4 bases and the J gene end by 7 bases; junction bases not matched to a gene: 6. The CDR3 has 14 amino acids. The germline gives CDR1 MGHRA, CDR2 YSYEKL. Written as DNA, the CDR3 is TGCGCCAGCAGCCGACGGGAGGGCAGAAATGAGCAGTTCTTC. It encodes CASSRREGRNEQFF.

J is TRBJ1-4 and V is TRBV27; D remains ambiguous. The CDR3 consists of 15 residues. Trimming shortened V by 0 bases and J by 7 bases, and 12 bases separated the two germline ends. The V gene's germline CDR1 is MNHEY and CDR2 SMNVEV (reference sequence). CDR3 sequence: CASSLSGYSVEKLFF. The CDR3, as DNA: TGTGCCAGCAGTTTATCGGGATATTCGGTTGAAAAACTGTTTTTT.